This passage covers 22 T cell receptor beta chains from one sample sequenced in a study of T-cell memory formation after mild COVID-19. TCRdb fed the 5' RACE reads into MiXCR, producing one record per CDR3 protein. Of fewer than 300,000 distinct CDR3 sequences in the sample, roughly 18% were seen once. Material for sequencing was PBMCs or a T cell subset sorted from them (not recorded which). The receptors were sampled from a man between 18 and 35 years old who had mild COVID-19 (a few samples of this study predate the infection). Cell type and time point are not known.

This clonotype was picked up a small number of times. The chain couples TRBV6-5 to TRBJ2-7, with TRBD1 identical over 8 bases. Trimming cost V 7 bases and J 2 bases; bases outside gene matches: 10. CDR1 is MNHEY, CDR2 SVGAGI, per germline. This CDR3 has 15 residues. DNA for the CDR3: TGTGCCAGCAACCCCCTCGGGACAGGCCCCTACGAGCAGTACTTC. This translates into CASNPLGTGPYEQYF.

CDR3 sequence (DNA): TGTGCTAGTGGTCCCGGACAGGGGGTGGACACTGAAGCTTTCTTT. This codes for CASGPGQGVDTEAFF. The V gene is TRBV12-5, the J gene TRBJ1-1; TRBD1 aligns across 10 bases. Germline V gene data show CDR1 as LGHNT and CDR2 as FRNRAP. The V gene end was trimmed by 5 bases and the J gene end by 3 bases; junction bases not matched to a gene: 6. The CDR3 contains 15 residues.

This clonotype was found a few times. The rearrangement joins TRBV7-2 to TRBJ1-2; no clear D. V lost 5 bases, J lost 5 bases, and 12 bases lay in between. Germline loops: CDR1 SGHTA, CDR2 FQGNSA. The CDR3 contains 13 residues. CDR3 sequence reads: CASSPMKGYGYTF. CDR3 sequence (DNA): TGTGCCAGCAGCCCTATGAAGGGATATGGCTACACCTTC.

The chain combines TRBV14 with TRBJ2-3, with no clear D. This CDR3 has 15 residues. Germline V CDR1 and CDR2: SGHDN, FVKESK. Trimming took off 0 bases at V and 3 bases at J, with 10 bases between the two ends. CDR3 loop: CASSQETRSTDTQYF. CDR3 in DNA: TGTGCCAGCAGCCAAGAAACAAGGAGTACAGATACGCAGTATTTT.

The rearrangement joins TRBV7-9 to TRBJ1-2, with no clear D. Germline values: CDR1 SEHNR, CDR2 FQNEAQ (reference sequence). V lost 5 bases and J 8 bases, leaving 15 bases between the germline ends. The CDR3 extends over 13 amino acids. The CDR3 protein is CASSPVSGGGYTF. The CDR3 DNA is TGTGCCAGCAGCCCCGTTTCCGGCGGAGGCTACACCTTC.

The chain couples TRBV20-1 to TRBJ2-3; D gene ambiguous. Germline V CDR1 and CDR2: DFQATT, SNEGSKA (reference sequence). With 3 bases removed from V and 3 bases from J, the gap between germline ends came to 16 bases. The CDR3 sequence is 15 residues long. The CDR3 DNA follows: TGCAGTGCTAGCCCCTCCGCAGGATTAACAGATACGCAGTATTTT. Translating gives CSASPSAGLTDTQYF.

J is TRBJ2-5 and V is TRBV20-1, with D possibly TRBD1 on 5 matching bases. Germline-derived CDR1 and CDR2 are DFQATT and SNEGSKA (reference sequence). This CDR3 has 11 amino acids. The CDR3 DNA reads as TGCAGCGGAAGGGGTTGGGAGACCCAGTACTTC. As protein: CSGRGWETQYF.

This sequence joins TRBV5-4 and TRBJ2-1; 8 positions agree with TRBD2. The V segment lost 2 bases and the J segment 5 bases; nucleotides outside the gene matches: 3. The CDR3 runs 14 residues. Germline CDR1 SGHNT, CDR2 YYREEE (reference sequence). For the CDR3, the DNA is TGTGCCAGCAGCTTCGCGGGGGGAAACAATGAGCAGTTCTTC. Translation: CASSFAGGNNEQFF.

This clonotype was seen more than once but under ten times. In DNA form, the CDR3 reads TGCAGCGTCTCGGGGTCTGGGATGGAGACCCAGTACTTC. It yields the protein CSVSGSGMETQYF. The J gene is TRBJ2-5, the V gene TRBV29-1; TRBD2 might be the D (5 bases). The V gene's germline CDR1 is SQVTM and CDR2 ANQGSEA. V lost 6 bases, J lost 5 bases, and 16 bases lay in between. The CDR3 runs 13 residues.

This clonotype came up a few times. The chain links TRBV12-3 or TRBV12-4 to TRBJ2-5; no definite D call. The CDR3 loop spans 16 amino acids. Trimming left V 4 bases short and J 2 bases short, with 17 bases between. The CDR3 nucleotides are TGTGCCAGCAGTTATGAGATCTTATGGCCACAAGAGACCCAGTACTTC. Amino acid sequence: CASSYEILWPQETQYF.

V gene TRBV20-1 combines with J gene TRBJ2-1; D is ambiguous. The CDR3 has 18 residues. The V end lost 0 bases, the J end lost 0 bases, and 18 bases lay between the germline ends. Germline-derived CDR1 and CDR2 are DFQATT and SNEGSKA (reference sequence). This chain's CDR3 is CSARDTWAGPSSYNEQFF. For the CDR3, the DNA is TGCAGTGCTAGAGACACGTGGGCAGGACCCTCCTCCTACAATGAGCAGTTCTTC.

The table lists this clonotype with many counts. The chain links TRBV18 to TRBJ2-5, with D uncertain. Trimming stripped 1 base from V and 5 bases from J, with 8 bases between. CDR1 and CDR2 from the germline V gene are KGHSH and LQKENI. The CDR3 has 13 amino acids. The CDR3 coding sequence is TGTGCCAGCTCACCACGCCCTCGGGAGACCCAGTACTTC. The encoded protein is CASSPRPRETQYF.

In its sample, this clonotype was seen many times. The chain is built from TRBV7-9 and TRBJ2-5; 8 nucleotides align to TRBD1. V gave up 5 bases and J gave up 7 bases; unmatched junction bases: 12. The CDR3 runs 15 residues. Germline V gives CDR1 SEHNR, CDR2 FQNEAQ (reference sequence). This CDR3 reads CASSPTLDRAGTQYF. DNA for the CDR3: TGTGCCAGCAGCCCGACCCTGGACAGGGCCGGGACCCAGTACTTC.

The chain employs TRBV4-3 and TRBJ2-7, with D perhaps TRBD1 (6 bases). CDR1 and CDR2 (germline): LGHNA, YSLEER. This CDR3 contains 15 residues. Trimming stripped 1 base from V and 3 bases from J, with 13 bases between. The CDR3 loop is CASSQVRGGHYEQYF. Written as DNA, the CDR3 is TGCGCCAGCAGCCAAGTCAGGGGTGGTCACTACGAGCAGTACTTC.

This clonotype was counted between two and nine times. The V call is TRBV29-1, the J call TRBJ2-2, with TRBD1 identical over 7 bases. This CDR3 is built from 15 residues. V gave up 6 bases and J gave up 7 bases; unmatched junction bases: 14. Germline lookup yields CDR1 SQVTM and CDR2 ANQGSEA. The chain's CDR3 is CSVVDRRNARGELFF. The CDR3 DNA reads as TGCAGCGTCGTGGACAGGAGAAACGCCCGCGGGGAGCTGTTTTTT.

This clonotype was seen repeatedly, ten times or more. The V and J genes are TRBV30 and TRBJ2-3, with no clear D. Germline CDR1 reads GTSNPN; CDR2 reads SVGIG (reference sequence). V lost 5 bases, J lost 6 bases, and 9 bases lay in between. The CDR3 spans 11 residues. The CDR3 region has the DNA TGTGCCTGGGGACGAAGGGATACGCAGTATTTT. It codes for CAWGRRDTQYF.

This chain joins TRBV5-6 and TRBJ2-5; 8 bases are shared with TRBD2. V shed 4 bases and J 5 bases; nucleotides not matched to a gene: 10. This CDR3 has 15 amino acids. CDR1 and CDR2 from the germline V gene are SGHDT and YYEEEE. CDR3 residues: CASSSGTRRGETQYF. CDR3 DNA: TGTGCCAGCAGCAGCGGGACTAGGAGAGGGGAGACCCAGTACTTC.

This chain joins TRBV12-3 or TRBV12-4 and TRBJ2-6; weak D call: TRBD1 (5 bases). This CDR3 is built from 15 residues. V was clipped by 6 bases and J by 2 bases, with 11 bases between them. The CDR3 spells CASSVDSTGANVLTF. DNA for the CDR3: TGTGCCAGCAGCGTCGACAGCACTGGGGCCAACGTCCTGACTTTC.

The rearrangement joins TRBV10-3 to TRBJ2-5; the match to TRBD2 covers 12 bases. From germline, CDR1 is ENHRY and CDR2 SYGVKD. The CDR3 has 16 amino acids. With V trimmed by 6 bases and J by 2 bases, 7 bases remained unmatched. CDR3 coding DNA: TGTGCCATCAGCAAGACTAGCGGGGGAGGACAAGAGACCCAGTACTTC. This sequence encodes CAISKTSGGGQETQYF.

This chain links TRBV7-3 with TRBJ2-5, with 8 positions matching TRBD2. CDR3 length: 13 amino acids. V trimming: 5 bases; J trimming: 4 bases; junction bases outside the gene matches: 3. The germline gives CDR1 SGHTA, CDR2 FQGTGA. DNA of the CDR3: TGTGCCAGCAGCCGGGGACTAGGAGAGACCCAGTACTTC. Its protein is CASSRGLGETQYF.

V and J are TRBV7-2 and TRBJ2-5; D uncertain. V was cut by 5 bases and J by 4 bases, with 14 bases left in between. The CDR3 runs to 14 residues. Germline V gives CDR1 SGHTA, CDR2 FQGNSA. DNA for the CDR3: TGTGCCAGCAGCGAGCCCCCTGGTCGAGAGACCCAGTACTTC. This sequence encodes CASSEPPGRETQYF. The full variable domain, rest sourced from reference TRBV7-2 and TRBJ2-5, is GAGVSQSPSNKVTEKGKDVELRCDPISGHTALYWYRQSLGQGLEFLIYFQGNSAPDKSGLPSDRFSAERTGGSVSTLTIQRTQQEDSAVYLCASSEPPGRETQYFGPGTRLLVL.

V gene TRBV7-8 combines with J gene TRBJ1-5; D gene ambiguous. The V and J ends lost 5 bases and 1 base respectively, with 15 bases between them. Germline V gene data show CDR1 as SGHVS and CDR2 as FQNEAQ. This CDR3 contains 16 residues. The CDR3 DNA follows: TGTGCCAGCAGCGCCGCGCCCGGTTACAGCAATCAGCCCCAGCATTTT. Translation gives CASSAAPGYSNQPQHF.